A single sample is the source of the 28 T cell receptor beta chains below, sequenced in a study of spatial heterogeneity in lung cancer. As for time point: sample taken at primary tumor resection. TCRdb reprocessed the 5' RACE reads with MiXCR, giving one entry per CDR3 protein. The sample holds 24,000 or so distinct CDR3 sequences; 6.5% to 8% are singletons and the top ten take roughly an eighth. The material was PBMCs, obtained at surgery. The source of these receptors is a male donor with early-stage non-small cell lung cancer.

This clonotype was detected only a few times. The V and J genes are TRBV5-1 and TRBJ1-1; D possibly corresponds to TRBD1 (6 bases). The CDR3 runs 14 residues. CDR1 and CDR2 (germline): SGHRS, YFSETQ. Trimming stripped 1 base from V and 5 bases from J, with 12 bases between. As DNA, the CDR3 is TGCGCCAGCAGCTTGAACGGGGGCGAGACTGAAGCTTTCTTT. Protein: CASSLNGGETEAFF.

Worth noting for this clonotype: One junction end disagrees with the germline gene, perhaps due to a read error. The chain is built from TRBV2 and TRBJ2-6, with 9 bases fitting TRBD1. The CDR3 spans 17 residues. Per the germline V gene, CDR1 is SNHLY and CDR2 is FYNNEI. The CDR3 DNA reads TGTGCCAGTAGTGGCGGGACAGGGTCTCCTGGGACCAACGTCCTGACTTTC. Protein product: CASSGGTGSPGTNVLTF. Using reference TRBV2 and TRBJ2-6 for the parts outside the CDR3, the full variable domain is EPEVTQTPSHQVTQMGQEVILRCVPISNHLYFYWYRQILGQKVEFLVSFYNNEISEKSEIFDDQFSVERPDGSNFTLKIRSTKLEDSAMYFCASSGGTGSPGTNVLTFGAGSRLTVL.

This clonotype was seen many times. J is TRBJ2-3 and V is TRBV28, with D perhaps matching TRBD1 or TRBD2 (6 bases each). The CDR3 spans 17 residues. The V gene lost 5 bases and the J gene lost 3 bases, with 21 bases spanning the gap. Germline lookup yields CDR1 MDHEN and CDR2 SYDVKM. The CDR3 loop is CASSAQGGFGSTDTQYF. CDR3 DNA sequence: TGTGCCAGCAGTGCCCAAGGGGGGTTTGGTTCAACAGATACGCAGTATTTT. Combining the CDR3 with reference TRBV28 and TRBJ2-3 gives the whole variable domain DVKVTQSSRYLVKRTGEKVFLECVQDMDHENMFWYRQDPGLGLRLIYFSYDVKMKEKGDIPEGYSVSREKKERFSLILESASTNQTSMYLCASSAQGGFGSTDTQYFGPGTRLTVL.

The rearrangement uses TRBV7-9 and TRBJ1-4; unclear D gene. CDR1 is SEHNR, CDR2 FQNEAQ, per germline (reference sequence). Trimming left V 6 bases short and J 0 bases short, with 11 bases between. The CDR3 is made up of 15 amino acids. The CDR3 spells CASRSTSATNEKLFF. DNA for the CDR3: TGTGCCAGCAGGTCTACCAGTGCAACTAATGAAAAACTGTTTTTT.

This clonotype was seen ten or more times. V and J are TRBV24-1 and TRBJ1-2, with D possibly matching TRBD1 (6 bases). The CDR3 has 13 amino acids. Germline CDR1 and CDR2: KGHDR and SFDVKD. V lost 4 bases, J lost 8 bases, and 13 bases lay in between. CDR3 in DNA: TGTGCCACCAGTGACCACAGGGTGGACGGCTACACCTTC. Protein: CATSDHRVDGYTF.

Ten or more counts support this clonotype. V and J are TRBV7-2 and TRBJ2-7; D remains ambiguous. CDR1 is SGHTA, CDR2 FQGNSA, per germline. V was cut by 6 bases and J by 3 bases, with 9 bases left in between. This CDR3 comprises 12 residues. This chain's CDR3 is CASSPDVYEQYV. CDR3 sequence (DNA): TGTGCCAGCAGTCCGGACGTCTACGAGCAGTACGTC.

The table lists this clonotype with many counts. The chain is built from TRBV5-1 and TRBJ1-1; no clear D. The germline V gene encodes CDR1 SGHRS and CDR2 YFSETQ. V lost 0 bases and J 1 base, leaving 7 bases between the germline ends. CDR3 length equals 14 residues. The CDR3 coding sequence is TGCGCCAGCAGCTTGGGACGGACGAACACTGAAGCTTTCTTT. As protein: CASSLGRTNTEAFF. The complete variable domain, with remaining parts taken from reference TRBV5-1 and TRBJ1-1, reads KAGVTQTPRYLIKTRGQQVTLSCSPISGHRSVSWYQQTPGQGLQFLFEYFSETQRNKGNFPGRFSGRQFSNSRSEMNVSTLELGDSALYLCASSLGRTNTEAFFGQGTRLTVV.

This clonotype was picked up many times. This chain uses TRBV10-3 with TRBJ2-5; maybe TRBD1 (5 bases). The CDR3 is 13 residues long. With 6 bases removed from V and 1 base from J, the gap between germline ends came to 9 bases. CDR1 and CDR2 from the germline V gene are ENHRY and SYGVKD. The CDR3 region is CAIRTVIQETQYF. CDR3 in DNA: TGTGCCATCAGGACAGTGATCCAAGAGACCCAGTACTTC.

The chain combines TRBV12-3 or TRBV12-4 with TRBJ2-7; TRBD2 is a possible D gene (5 bases). The CDR3 has 13 residues. V was clipped by 10 bases and J by 4 bases, with 17 bases between them. The CDR3 region has the DNA TGTGCCACCGGACGGGGTACAATGTACGAGCAGTACTTC. This encodes CATGRGTMYEQYF.

This clonotype was recorded at least ten times. The chain uses TRBV12-3 or TRBV12-4 and TRBJ1-2; TRBD1 agrees at 7 bases. This CDR3 contains 12 residues. V lost 6 bases and J lost 5; bases outside the gene matches: 3. CDR3 nucleotide sequence: TGTGCCAGCAGGACAGGGTTATATGGCTACACCTTC. Amino acid sequence: CASRTGLYGYTF.

The chain joins TRBV7-8 to TRBJ2-1; the D gene is possibly TRBD1 (7 bases). Germline CDR1 SGHVS, CDR2 FQNEAQ. The CDR3 has 15 amino acids. Trimming pared 3 bases from V and 8 bases from J, leaving 17 bases between. CDR3 in amino acids: CASSLDTGEVDEQFF. In DNA form, the CDR3 reads TGTGCCAGCAGCTTGGATACAGGGGAGGTAGATGAGCAGTTCTTC.

This clonotype was detected many times. This chain uses TRBV20-1 with TRBJ2-5; either TRBD1 or TRBD2 may fit D (6 bases each). Germline values: CDR1 DFQATT, CDR2 SNEGSKA (reference sequence). V lost 6 bases to trimming and J lost 2 bases, with 22 bases between them. The CDR3 length is 16 residues. The CDR3 coding sequence is TGCAGTGCGTTCTTCCTGACGGGGGCTCCTCAAGAGACCCAGTACTTC. Translation gives CSAFFLTGAPQETQYF.

DNA of the CDR3: TGTGCCAGCAGCCAAGAAGGACAGGGACAGGGGAGAACGAATGAGCAGTTCTTC. Protein sequence: CASSQEGQGQGRTNEQFF. The chain has TRBV5-5 and TRBJ2-1; 10 bases line up with TRBD1. V was clipped by 4 bases and J by 7 bases; unmatched bases: 17. The CDR3 extends over 18 amino acids. Germline loops: CDR1 SGHKS, CDR2 YYEKEE (reference sequence). The full variable domain, with the rest looked up from reference TRBV5-5 and TRBJ2-1, is DAGVTQSPTHLIKTRGQQVTLRCSPISGHKSVSWYQQVLGQGPQFIFQYYEKEERGRGNFPDRFSARQFPNYSSELNVNALLLGDSALYLCASSQEGQGQGRTNEQFFGPGTRLTVL.

This clonotype showed up just a few times. This rearrangement joins TRBV7-2 to TRBJ2-3, with D possibly TRBD2 on 5 matching bases. The V and J ends lost 7 bases and 1 base respectively, with 9 bases between them. Per the germline V gene, CDR1 is SGHTA and CDR2 is FQGNSA. The CDR3 totals 13 residues. The CDR3, as DNA: TGTGCCAGCAACCTAGCCGGCACAGATACGCAGTATTTT. This codes for CASNLAGTDTQYF.

In this sample, this clonotype turned up once. This sequence joins TRBV12-3 or TRBV12-4 and TRBJ1-1; 8 bases line up with TRBD1. The CDR3 is made up of 14 amino acids. Losses at the gene ends were 6 bases for V and 2 bases for J; bases not matched to a gene: 5. The CDR3 DNA is TGTGCCAGCAGCAACAGGGGGATTAACACTGAAGCTTTCTTT. Its protein is CASSNRGINTEAFF.

This chain joins TRBV29-1 and TRBJ2-7; 9 bases fit TRBD1. In germline, CDR1 is SQVTM, CDR2 ANQGSEA. CDR3 length: 13 amino acids. The V segment lost 5 bases and the J segment 3 bases; nucleotides outside the gene matches: 5. DNA of the CDR3: TGCAGCGTTACCGGGACAGGGTACTACGAGCAGTACTTC. This gives the protein CSVTGTGYYEQYF.

There are a few counts of this clonotype. The chain combines TRBV3-1 with TRBJ2-7, with 7 bases that match TRBD1. The CDR3 totals 14 residues. J was trimmed by 4 bases and V by 8 bases; bases with no gene match: 11. The germline gives CDR1 LGHDT, CDR2 YNNKEL (reference sequence). The chain's CDR3 is CASRLGQVGYEQYF. Here the CDR3 DNA reads TGTGCCAGCCGCCTAGGACAGGTTGGGTACGAGCAGTACTTC.

This clonotype turned up a few times. V and J are TRBV7-9 and TRBJ2-5; 7 nucleotides agree with TRBD2. Germline V gene sequence: CDR1 SEHNR, CDR2 FQNEAQ (reference sequence). The V gene end was trimmed by 4 bases and the J gene end by 2 bases; junction bases not matched to a gene: 7. The CDR3 consists of 15 residues. The CDR3 loop is CASSYRGLKQETQYF. CDR3 nucleotide sequence: TGTGCCAGCAGCTACCGGGGACTAAAGCAAGAGACCCAGTACTTC.

This clonotype was detected many times. The chain recombines TRBV20-1 with TRBJ2-3; weak D call: TRBD1 (7 bases). Per germline, CDR1 DFQATT and CDR2 SNEGSKA (reference sequence). The CDR3 runs 13 residues. Trimming pared 6 bases from V and 3 bases from J, leaving 13 bases between. This CDR3 is CSANRGGTDTQYF. In DNA, the CDR3 is TGCAGTGCCAACAGGGGAGGAACAGATACGCAGTATTTT.

This clonotype showed up many times. The chain carries TRBV15 and TRBJ2-3, with D unclear. The CDR3 runs 14 residues. The V end was cut by 2 bases, the J end by 6 bases, with 12 bases between. The germline V gene has CDR1 LNHNV and CDR2 YYDKDF (reference sequence). The CDR3 here is CATSRLGSRDTQYF. CDR3 coding DNA: TGTGCCACCAGCAGACTTGGGTCCCGCGATACGCAGTATTTT.

This clonotype was seen repeatedly, ten times or more. The rearrangement links TRBV20-1 to TRBJ2-1; 7 bases align to TRBD2. The CDR3 spans 15 residues. With V trimmed by 1 base and J by 0 bases, 3 bases remained unmatched. Germline V gene sequence: CDR1 DFQATT, CDR2 SNEGSKA (reference sequence). The CDR3 DNA reads TGCAGTGCTAGAGCCCTAGCGGACTCCTACAATGAGCAGTTCTTC. Encoded protein: CSARALADSYNEQFF.

A remark on this clonotype: This may arise from a read error, as a much more abundant clone is one base away. The rearrangement links TRBV6-1 to TRBJ1-5; no firm D call. This CDR3 is 13 amino acids long. The V and J ends lost 10 bases and 3 bases respectively, with 13 bases between them. Germline values: CDR1 MNHNS, CDR2 SASEGT. The CDR3 reads CATRLGLNQPQHF. The CDR3 bases are TGTGCCACCCGACTCGGGCTCAATCAGCCCCAGCATTTT.

At least ten counts were recorded for this clonotype. This chain uses TRBV5-5 with TRBJ2-1; weak D call: TRBD1 (5 bases). Germline CDR1 and CDR2: SGHKS and YYEKEE (reference sequence). V dropped 1 base and J dropped 3 bases, with 11 bases sitting between them. CDR3 length: 15 residues. CDR3 sequence: CASSLLQGLYNEQFF. The CDR3 DNA reads TGTGCCAGCAGCTTGTTGCAGGGCCTCTACAATGAGCAGTTCTTC.

In this sample, this clonotype turned up many times. This rearrangement joins TRBV5-4 to TRBJ2-7, with D perhaps assigned TRBD1 or TRBD2 (5 bases each). V gave up 4 bases and J gave up 7 bases, with 21 bases separating them. CDR1 is SGHNT and CDR2 is YYREEE in the germline V gene (reference sequence). The CDR3 is 15 amino acids. CDR3 bases: TGTGCCAGCAGCCTACCGGGACCGTCGAGTCGTGAGCAGTACTTC. It translates to CASSLPGPSSREQYF.

The chain has TRBV5-4 and TRBJ2-1; 9 bases align to TRBD2. The CDR3 spans 15 residues. The germline V gene has CDR1 SGHNT and CDR2 YYREEE (reference sequence). J gave up 8 bases and V 3 bases, and 9 bases lay outside the gene matches. The CDR3 bases are TGTGCCAGCAGCTCCCCCCCTAGCGGGAAAGATGAGCAGTTCTTC. This encodes CASSSPPSGKDEQFF.

The chain is built from TRBV28 and TRBJ1-5; D may be TRBD1 (5 bases). CDR1 MDHEN and CDR2 SYDVKM come from the germline V gene. The CDR3 covers 14 residues. V was cut by 7 bases and J by 0 bases, with 10 bases left in between. In DNA, the CDR3 is TGTGCCAGCACCCTCGGGACTAGCAATCAGCCCCAGCATTTT. This codes for CASTLGTSNQPQHF.

This clonotype was recorded many times. The V call is TRBV5-4, the J call TRBJ1-2; tentative D call: TRBD1 (6 bases). The CDR3 runs 15 residues. V dropped 0 bases and J dropped 0 bases, with 9 bases sitting between them. From germline, CDR1 is SGHNT and CDR2 YYREEE (reference sequence). The CDR3 here is CASSLVGQPNYGYTF. CDR3 nucleotide sequence: TGTGCCAGCAGCTTGGTAGGACAGCCTAACTATGGCTACACCTTC.

This clonotype was seen repeatedly, ten times or more. The rearrangement joins TRBV19 to TRBJ2-2, with a weak D call TRBD1 (5 bases). The CDR3 length is 15 residues. CDR1 is LNHDA, CDR2 SQIVND, per germline (reference sequence). The V end lost 7 bases, the J end lost 2 bases, and 14 bases lay between the germline ends. As DNA, the CDR3 is TGTGCCAGTATCGGCAGGGAAGTCAACACCGGGGAGCTGTTTTTT. It yields the protein CASIGREVNTGELFF.